The rows below give T cell receptor beta chains drawn from one sample of a study of T cell repertoires in cytomegalovirus infection. Each CDR3 protein gets one entry after TCRdb re-called the reads with MiXCR. The sample includes 200,000 or so distinct CDR3 sequences, roughly 19% of them seen just once. Sequencing was done on a sample of PBMCs. The receptors derive from a human donor in good health (CMV status not recorded). Some clones in this sample may be carry-over from other donors' samples. CDR3s include the opening cysteine and the closing phenylalanine or tryptophan. The D gene is left open where the match is weak. Not all rows give a size; the values are once, few, many and, for expanded clones, a class.

>TRBV28|many|TRBJ2-7|NA
CASSLVEGGEQYF
TGTGCCAGCAGTTTGGTTGAGGGCGGCGAGCAGTACTTC
>TRBV27|NA|TRBJ1-5|NA
CASSPYRGNQPQHF
TGTGCCAGCAGTCCTTACAGGGGCAATCAGCCCCAGCATTTT
>TRBV29-1|few|TRBJ1-2|TRBD1
CSVVGRGQNYGYTF
TGCAGCGTTGTCGGCAGGGGGCAAAACTATGGCTACACCTTC
>TRBV11-2|many|TRBJ1-2|NA
CASSLDLVGSPYGYTF
TGTGCCAGCAGCTTAGATCTAGTTGGCAGTCCTTATGGCTACACCTTC
>TRBV24-1|NA|TRBJ1-6|TRBD1
CATSDLRPGTADNSPLHF
TGTGCCACCAGTGATTTGCGGCCCGGGACAGCAGATAATTCACCCCTCCACTTT
>TRBV4-1|many|TRBJ2-7|NA
CASSQLTRTYEQYF
TGCGCCAGCAGCCAGCTGACACGCACCTACGAGCAGTACTTC
>TRBV7-2|many|TRBJ1-2|TRBD1
CASSLDRGRVGYTF
TGTGCCAGCAGCTTGGACAGGGGGCGGGTAGGCTACACCTTC
>TRBV29-1|NA|TRBJ1-1|NA
CSVLQEPNTEAFF
TGCAGCGTTCTACAGGAGCCAAACACTGAAGCTTTCTTT
>TRBV12-5|NA|TRBJ1-1|NA
CASVRGGPTEAFF
TGTGCTAGTGTTCGCGGGGGGCCCACTGAAGCTTTCTTT
>TRBV7-6|few|TRBJ1-6|NA
CASSLEGQRGSYNSPLHF
TGTGCCAGCAGCTTAGAGGGCCAGAGAGGCTCCTATAATTCACCCCTCCACTTT
>TRBV19|NA|TRBJ1-1|NA
CASSPATDDKAFF
TGTGCCAGTAGTCCTGCTACCGACGATAAAGCTTTCTTT
>TRBV7-9|NA|TRBJ2-5|NA
CASTPSPETQYF
TGTGCCAGCACCCCCTCCCCGGAGACCCAGTACTTC
>TRBV6-2/TRBV6-3|NA|TRBJ2-3|NA
CASRRWSGGTDTQYF
TGTGCCAGCAGACGGTGGAGCGGCGGCACAGATACGCAGTATTTT
>TRBV7-2|many|TRBJ1-2|NA
CASSFSGGGRRYTF
TGTGCCAGCAGCTTTAGCGGGGGAGGGCGGCGCTACACCTTC
>TRBV9|few|TRBJ1-4|TRBD1
CASSATGGGGKLFF
TGTGCCAGCAGCGCCACAGGGGGAGGAGGAAAACTGTTTTTT
>TRBV10-3|NA|TRBJ2-1|NA
CAISERQGHEQFF
TGTGCCATCAGTGAACGTCAGGGCCATGAGCAGTTCTTC
>TRBV7-8|many|TRBJ2-1|TRBD2
CASSTGLAGAYNEQFF
TGTGCCAGCAGCACGGGACTAGCTGGCGCCTACAATGAGCAGTTCTTC
>TRBV6-2/TRBV6-3|NA|TRBJ2-7|TRBD1
CASSPYRTGTDEQYF
TGTGCCAGCAGTCCCTACCGGACAGGTACCGACGAGCAGTACTTC
>TRBV12-3/TRBV12-4|NA|TRBJ2-1|NA
CASLTGLVGRSEQFF
TGTGCCAGCCTGACGGGACTCGTCGGACGTAGTGAGCAGTTCTTC
>TRBV20-1|NA|TRBJ2-1|NA
CSATGGGEQFF
TGCAGTGCTACGGGCGGCGGTGAGCAGTTCTTC
>TRBV19|many|TRBJ1-1|TRBD1
CASIMTGGTEAFF
TGTGCCAGTATCATGACAGGGGGAACTGAAGCTTTCTTT
>TRBV28|NA|TRBJ1-2|NA
CASNSGEPSVYGYTF
TGTGCCAGCAATTCGGGAGAACCGTCCGTCTATGGCTACACCTTC
>TRBV7-2|few|TRBJ1-5|NA
CASSSNLQGPLSNQPQHF
TGTGCCAGCAGTTCGAATCTACAGGGACCACTAAGCAATCAGCCCCAGCATTTT
>TRBV5-1|NA|TRBJ1-1|TRBD1
CASSSGQGDTEAFF
TGCGCCAGCAGCTCGGGACAGGGTGACACTGAAGCTTTCTTT
>TRBV7-2|NA|TRBJ1-2|NA
CASSKGSGPYVYTF
TGTGCCAGCAGCAAGGGGTCCGGGCCCTATGTCTACACCTTC
>TRBV29-1|NA|TRBJ1-2|NA
CSVYVHGGYTF
TGCAGCGTTTATGTTCATGGAGGCTACACCTTC
>TRBV9|NA|TRBJ2-1|TRBD2
CASSVGGGIRGNEQFF
TGTGCCAGCAGCGTAGGGGGGGGGATTCGGGGCAATGAGCAGTTCTTC
>TRBV7-2|many|TRBJ1-4|NA
CASSLGHSRNEKLFF
TGTGCCAGCAGCTTAGGTCACAGCCGAAATGAAAAACTGTTTTTT